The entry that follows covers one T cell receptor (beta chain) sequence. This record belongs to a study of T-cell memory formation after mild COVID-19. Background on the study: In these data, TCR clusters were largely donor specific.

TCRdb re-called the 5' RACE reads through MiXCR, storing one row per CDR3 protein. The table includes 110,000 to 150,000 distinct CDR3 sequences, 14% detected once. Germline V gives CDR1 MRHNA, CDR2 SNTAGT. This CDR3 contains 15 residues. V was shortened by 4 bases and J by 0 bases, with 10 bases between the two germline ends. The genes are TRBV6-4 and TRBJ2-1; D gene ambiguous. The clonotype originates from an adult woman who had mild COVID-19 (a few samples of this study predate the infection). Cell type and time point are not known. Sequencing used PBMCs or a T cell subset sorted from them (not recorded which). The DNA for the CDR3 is TGTGCCAGCAGTGCTGCAGTTGGCTCCTACAATGAGCAGTTCTTC. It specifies CASSAAVGSYNEQFF.